This T cell receptor (beta chain) was obtained from a study of T cell repertoires in cytomegalovirus infection. About the research overall: Researchers turned to recently identified HLA-C-restricted CMV epitopes as well as well-studied HLA-B-restricted ones. Matching HLA type and CMV infection were both indicated by public TCR beta signatures.

The CDR3 loop spans 15 amino acids. Looked up from germline, CDR1 is MNHEY and CDR2 is SMNVEV (reference sequence). V was trimmed by 3 bases and J by 3 bases, leaving 12 bases between them. This clonotype occurred a few times. Its matching antigen is unknown. General study results and limits: Dominating the ex vivo response were TCR beta clonotypes that were CMV-specific and HLA-C-restricted.

TCRdb ran MiXCR on the reads and lists one entry per CDR3 protein. The repertoire includes roughly 860,000 distinct CDR3 sequences, around a third of them detected once, and 9.5% to 15% sits in the top ten. The specimen was cultured CD8+ T cells from PBMCs, collected from culture after CMV antigen stimulation. The receptor was derived from a human donor in good health (CMV status not recorded). Some clones in this sample may be carry-over from other donors' samples. The chain carries TRBV27 and TRBJ1-5; D may be TRBD1 (5 bases). Written as DNA, the CDR3 is TGTGCCAGCAGTTTTCTAGGGACCCTCAATCAGCCCCAGCATTTT. Its translation is CASSFLGTLNQPQHF.